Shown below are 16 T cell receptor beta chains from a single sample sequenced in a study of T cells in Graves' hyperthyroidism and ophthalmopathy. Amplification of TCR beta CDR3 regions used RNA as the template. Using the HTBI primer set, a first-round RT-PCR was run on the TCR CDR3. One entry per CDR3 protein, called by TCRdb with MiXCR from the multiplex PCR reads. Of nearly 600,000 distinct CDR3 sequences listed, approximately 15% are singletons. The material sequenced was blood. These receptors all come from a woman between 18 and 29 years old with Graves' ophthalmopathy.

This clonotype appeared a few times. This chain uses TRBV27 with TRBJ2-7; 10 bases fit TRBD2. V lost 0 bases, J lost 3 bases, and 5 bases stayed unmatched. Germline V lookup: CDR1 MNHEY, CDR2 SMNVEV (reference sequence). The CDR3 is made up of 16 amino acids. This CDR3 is CASSLSTSGVYYEQYF. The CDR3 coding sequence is TGTGCCAGCAGTTTATCAACTAGCGGGGTTTACTACGAGCAGTACTTC.

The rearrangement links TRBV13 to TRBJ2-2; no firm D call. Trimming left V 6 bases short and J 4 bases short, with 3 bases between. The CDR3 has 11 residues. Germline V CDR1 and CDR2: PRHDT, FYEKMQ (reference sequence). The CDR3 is CASRVTGELFF. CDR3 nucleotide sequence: TGTGCCAGCAGGGTCACCGGGGAGCTGTTTTTT.

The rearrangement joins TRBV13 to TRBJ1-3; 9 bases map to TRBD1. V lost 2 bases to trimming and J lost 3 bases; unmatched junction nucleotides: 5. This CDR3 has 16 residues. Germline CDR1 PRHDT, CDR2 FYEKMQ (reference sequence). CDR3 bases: TGTGCCAGCAGCTTACGGACAGGGGCTCTTGGAAACACCATATATTTT. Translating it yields CASSLRTGALGNTIYF.

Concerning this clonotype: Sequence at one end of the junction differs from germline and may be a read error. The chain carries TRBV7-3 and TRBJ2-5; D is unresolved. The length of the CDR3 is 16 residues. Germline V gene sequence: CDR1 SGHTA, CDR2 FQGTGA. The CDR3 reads CASSLNGRNTKEAQYF. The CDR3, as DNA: TGTGCCAGCAGCTTAAATGGGCGGAATACTAAAGAGGCCCAGTACTTC.

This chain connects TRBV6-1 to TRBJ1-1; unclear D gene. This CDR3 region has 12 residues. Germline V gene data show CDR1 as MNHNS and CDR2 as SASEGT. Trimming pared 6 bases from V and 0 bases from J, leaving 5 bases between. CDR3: CASRRVNTEAFF. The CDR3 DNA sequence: TGTGCCAGCAGACGGGTGAACACTGAAGCTTTCTTT.

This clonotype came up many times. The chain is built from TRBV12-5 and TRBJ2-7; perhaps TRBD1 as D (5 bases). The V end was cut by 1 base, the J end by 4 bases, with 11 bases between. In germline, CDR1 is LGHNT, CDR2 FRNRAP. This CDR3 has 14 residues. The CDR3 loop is CASGLEDTPYEQYF. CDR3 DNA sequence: TGTGCTAGTGGTTTGGAGGACACTCCGTACGAGCAGTACTTC.

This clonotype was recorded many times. CDR3 DNA sequence: TGTGCCAGCAGCTTGGGACAGGGGAAATCCTACGAGCAGTACTTC. Its translation: CASSLGQGKSYEQYF. The chain carries TRBV7-2 and TRBJ2-7, with 10 nucleotides matching TRBD1. From germline, CDR1 is SGHTA and CDR2 FQGNSA. The CDR3 is made up of 15 amino acids. Losses at the gene ends were 3 bases for V and 1 base for J; bases not matched to a gene: 3.

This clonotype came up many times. In DNA, the CDR3 is TGTGCCAGCAGTTCGAGACAGAACACTGAAGCTTTCTTT. It translates to CASSSRQNTEAFF. J is TRBJ1-1 and V is TRBV7-2; D ambiguous. Germline loops: CDR1 SGHTA, CDR2 FQGNSA. Trimming removed 6 bases from V and 1 base from J, with 9 bases in between. CDR3 length equals 13 residues.

This chain's CDR3 is CASSLGQKNEQFF. The CDR3 coding sequence is TGTGCCAGCAGTCTGGGACAGAAAAATGAGCAGTTCTTC. The rearrangement links TRBV28 to TRBJ2-1; 7 bases line up with TRBD1. The CDR3 loop spans 13 amino acids. CDR1 and CDR2 from the germline V gene are MDHEN and SYDVKM. With 5 bases clipped from V and 7 bases from J, the junction kept 5 bases outside the gene matches.

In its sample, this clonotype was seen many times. Written as DNA, the CDR3 is TGTGCCAGCAGCTTACCGCGCCTGACAGCGCGCACTGAAGCTTTCTTT. Protein product: CASSLPRLTARTEAFF. This sequence joins TRBV7-2 and TRBJ1-1; tentative D call: TRBD1 (5 bases). The CDR3 is 16 residues long. Trimming pared 2 bases from V and 4 bases from J, leaving 17 bases between. Germline V lookup: CDR1 SGHTA, CDR2 FQGNSA.

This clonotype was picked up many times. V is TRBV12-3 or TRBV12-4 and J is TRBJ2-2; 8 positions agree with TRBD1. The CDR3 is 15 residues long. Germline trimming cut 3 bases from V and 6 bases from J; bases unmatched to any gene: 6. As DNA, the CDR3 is TGTGCCAGCAGTTTCGAGGGACAGGCCGCCGGGGAGCTGTTTTTT. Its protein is CASSFEGQAAGELFF.

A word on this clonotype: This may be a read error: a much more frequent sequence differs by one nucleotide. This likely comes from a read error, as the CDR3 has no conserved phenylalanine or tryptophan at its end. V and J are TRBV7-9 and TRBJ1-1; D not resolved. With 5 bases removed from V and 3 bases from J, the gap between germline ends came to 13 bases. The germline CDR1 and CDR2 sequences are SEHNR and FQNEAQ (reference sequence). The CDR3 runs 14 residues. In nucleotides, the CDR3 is TGTGCCAGCAGCCGTAGGGAGCGGGACACTGAAGCTTTCCTT. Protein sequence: CASSRRERDTEAFL.

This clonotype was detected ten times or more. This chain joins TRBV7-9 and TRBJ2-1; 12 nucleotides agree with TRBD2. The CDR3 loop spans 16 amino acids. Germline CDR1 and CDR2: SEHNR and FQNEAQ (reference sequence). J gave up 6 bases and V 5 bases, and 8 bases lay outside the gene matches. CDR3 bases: TGTGCCAGCAGCGCGAGACTAGCGGGGGAGGGCAATGAGCAGTTCTTC. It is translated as CASSARLAGEGNEQFF.

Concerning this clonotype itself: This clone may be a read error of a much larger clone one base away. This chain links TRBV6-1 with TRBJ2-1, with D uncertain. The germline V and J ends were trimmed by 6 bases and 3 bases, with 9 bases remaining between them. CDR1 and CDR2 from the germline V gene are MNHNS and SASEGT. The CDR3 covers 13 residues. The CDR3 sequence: CASSHRDYNEQFF. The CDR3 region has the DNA TGTGCCAGCAGCCACCGCGACTACAATGAGCAGTTCTTC.

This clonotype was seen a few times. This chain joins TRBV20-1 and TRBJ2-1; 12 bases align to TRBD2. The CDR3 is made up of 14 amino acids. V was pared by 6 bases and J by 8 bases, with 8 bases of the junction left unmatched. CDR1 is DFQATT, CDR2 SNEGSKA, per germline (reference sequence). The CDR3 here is CSAEGLAGTHEQFF. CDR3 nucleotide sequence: TGCAGTGCGGAAGGACTAGCGGGAACCCATGAGCAGTTCTTC.

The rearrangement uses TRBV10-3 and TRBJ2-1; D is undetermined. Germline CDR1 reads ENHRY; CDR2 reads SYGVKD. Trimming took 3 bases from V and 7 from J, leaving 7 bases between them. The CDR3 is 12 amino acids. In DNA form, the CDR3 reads TGTGCCATCAGTGAAGAAGGTAATGAGCAGTTCTTC. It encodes CAISEEGNEQFF.